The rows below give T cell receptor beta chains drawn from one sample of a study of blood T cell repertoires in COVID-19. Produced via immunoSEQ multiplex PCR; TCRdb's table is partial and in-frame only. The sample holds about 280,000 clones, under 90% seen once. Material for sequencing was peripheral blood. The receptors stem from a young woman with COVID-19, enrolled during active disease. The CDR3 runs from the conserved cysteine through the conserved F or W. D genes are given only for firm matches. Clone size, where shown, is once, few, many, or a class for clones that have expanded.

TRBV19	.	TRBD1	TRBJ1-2	CASTETGGDGYTF	TGTGCCAGTACCGAGACAGGGGGCGATGGCTACACCTTC
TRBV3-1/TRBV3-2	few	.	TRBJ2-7	CASSLTGYEQYF	TGTGCCAGCAGCCTAACAGGGTACGAGCAGTACTTC
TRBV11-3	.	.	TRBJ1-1	CASSGRGTEAFF	TGTGCCAGCAGCGGCCGGGGCACTGAAGCTTTCTTT
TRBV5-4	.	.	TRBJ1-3	CASSSGQFSGNTIYF	TGTGCCAGCAGCTCCGGACAGTTCTCTGGAAACACCATATATTTT
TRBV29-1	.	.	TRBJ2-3	CSARKDLTTDTQYF	TGCAGCGCCCGAAAGGACTTAACCACAGATACGCAGTATTTT
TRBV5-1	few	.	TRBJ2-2	CASSLARGSGELFF	TGCGCCAGCAGCTTGGCCCGGGGGTCCGGGGAGCTGTTTTTT
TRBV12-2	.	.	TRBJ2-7	CASRPTEPGGPRDEQYF	TGTGCAAGTCGCCCAACTGAACCAGGAGGGCCGAGAGACGAGCAGTACTTC
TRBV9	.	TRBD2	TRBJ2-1	CASSLGLAKGNEQFF	TGTGCCAGCAGCCTCGGACTAGCGAAGGGGAATGAGCAGTTCTTC
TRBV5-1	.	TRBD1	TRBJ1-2	CASTLDRDYGYTF	TGCGCCAGCACCCTGGACAGGGACTATGGCTACACCTTC
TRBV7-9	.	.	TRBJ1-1	CASSLEGGTNTEAFF	TGTGCCAGCAGCTTAGAAGGAGGGACGAACACTGAAGCTTTCTTT
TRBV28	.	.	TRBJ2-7	CASGDRTFYEQYF	TGTGCCAGCGGCGACAGGACCTTCTACGAGCAGTACTTC
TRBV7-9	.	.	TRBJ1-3	CASSFVGLPGVHTIYF	TGTGCCAGCAGCTTTGTGGGACTCCCGGGTGTACACACCATATATTTT
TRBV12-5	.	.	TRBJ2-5	CASGKYLDPGETQYF	TGTGCTAGTGGCAAATACCTAGATCCCGGGGAGACCCAGTACTTC
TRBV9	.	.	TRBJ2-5	CASSASPPVGRETQYF	TGTGCCAGCAGCGCCTCCCCCCCGGTGGGCAGGGAGACCCAGTACTTC
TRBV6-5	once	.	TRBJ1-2	CASSYSGAGVNYGYTF	TGTGCCAGCAGTTACTCCGGGGCAGGGGTGAACTATGGCTACACCTTC
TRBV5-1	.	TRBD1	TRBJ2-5	CASSLLGGETQYF	TGCGCCAGCAGCTTGCTAGGGGGCGAGACCCAGTACTTC
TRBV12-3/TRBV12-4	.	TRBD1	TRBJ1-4	CASSRDSFEKLFF	TGTGCCAGCTCCCGGGACAGTTTTGAAAAACTGTTTTTT
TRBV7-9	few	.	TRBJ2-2	CASSLGAGSTGELFF	TGTGCCAGCAGCTTAGGAGCAGGGTCTACCGGGGAGCTGTTTTTT
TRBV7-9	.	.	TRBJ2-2	CASSLTDSVPTGELFF	TGTGCCAGCAGCTTAACCGACAGCGTACCAACCGGGGAGCTGTTTTTT
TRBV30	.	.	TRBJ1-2	CAWSEGSTLRGYTF	TGTGCCTGGTCCGAAGGTTCTACCCTGAGGGGCTACACCTTC
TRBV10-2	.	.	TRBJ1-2	CARSRRFLGGYTF	TGCGCCAGGTCTAGGAGGTTCCTTGGGGGCTACACCTTC
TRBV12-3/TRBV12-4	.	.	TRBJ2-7	CASKWDKSYEQYF	TGTGCCAGCAAGTGGGACAAATCCTACGAGCAGTACTTC
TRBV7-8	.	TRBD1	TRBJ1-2	CASSETPGQGPYGYTF	TGTGCCAGCAGCGAAACGCCGGGACAGGGCCCATATGGCTACACCTTC
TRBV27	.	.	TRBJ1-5	CASSRQIYQPQHF	TGTGCCAGCAGCCGACAGATTTATCAGCCCCAGCATTTT
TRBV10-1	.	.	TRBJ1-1	CASSDYGETEAFF	TGCGCCAGCAGTGATTACGGGGAGACTGAAGCTTTCTTT
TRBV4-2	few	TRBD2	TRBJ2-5	CASSQGSGGGETQYF	TGTGCCAGCAGCCAGGGCTCGGGGGGTGGGGAGACCCAGTACTTC
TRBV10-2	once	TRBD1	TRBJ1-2	CASRGDPGTGGYGYTF	TGCGCCAGCAGAGGGGACCCCGGGACAGGGGGATATGGCTACACCTTC
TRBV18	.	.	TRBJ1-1	CASSPLGTQAFF	TGTGCCAGCTCACCACTCGGGACACAAGCTTTCTTT
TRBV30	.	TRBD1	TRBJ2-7	CAWRGKQGTGVLGTYEQYF	TGTGCCTGGAGAGGCAAACAGGGGACCGGGGTTCTGGGAACCTACGAGCAGTACTTC
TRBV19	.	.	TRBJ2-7	CASSIGQSYEQYF	TGTGCCAGTAGTATCGGACAGTCCTACGAGCAGTACTTC
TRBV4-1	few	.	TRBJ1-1	CASSHVTQGTEAFF	TGCGCCAGCAGCCACGTTACTCAGGGGACTGAAGCTTTCTTT
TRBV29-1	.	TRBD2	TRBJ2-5	CSVPPRGGDQETQYF	TGCAGCGTTCCGCCGCGGGGGGGAGACCAAGAGACCCAGTACTTC
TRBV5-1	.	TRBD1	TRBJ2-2	CASSLVATGGGSGELFF	TGCGCCAGCAGCTTGGTGGCGACAGGGGGCGGAAGCGGGGAGCTGTTTTTT
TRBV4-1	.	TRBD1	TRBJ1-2	CASSQVGTGPGGYTF	TGCGCCAGCAGCCAAGTCGGGACAGGGCCGGGGGGCTACACCTTC
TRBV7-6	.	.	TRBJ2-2	CASRRDYANTGELFF	TGTGCCAGCAGGAGGGATTATGCGAACACCGGGGAGCTGTTTTTT
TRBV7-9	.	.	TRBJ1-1	CASIQDSEAFF	TGTGCCAGCATCCAGGACAGCGAAGCTTTCTTT
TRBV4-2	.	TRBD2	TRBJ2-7	CASSHASSGGEYEQYF	TGTGCCAGCAGCCACGCCTCTAGCGGGGGGGAGTACGAGCAGTACTTC
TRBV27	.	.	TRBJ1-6	CASSLFGRSYNSPLHF	TGTGCCAGCAGTTTATTCGGTCGCTCCTATAATTCACCCCTCCACTTT
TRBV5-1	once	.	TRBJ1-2	CASSSRTPTAYTF	TGCGCCAGCAGCTCCCGGACACCGACGGCGTACACCTTC
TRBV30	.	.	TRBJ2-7	CAWEREWDEQYF	TGTGCCTGGGAACGGGAATGGGACGAGCAGTACTTC
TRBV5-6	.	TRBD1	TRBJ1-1	CASSSPQTGKGEAFF	TGTGCCAGCAGCTCCCCCCAGACAGGGAAGGGTGAAGCTTTCTTT